This T cell receptor (beta chain) was sequenced in a study of blood T cells in healthy people across ages. Primers used in a second PCR of roughly 6 to 11 cycles were a sample-barcoded 5' primer and a J-beta primer mix. Each CDR3 protein gets one entry after TCRdb re-called the 5' RACE reads with MiXCR. The sample records 550,000 to 600,000 distinct CDR3 sequences, approximately 30% being singletons. Regarding the study as a whole: Considered underestimates were the diversity estimates obtained from one million T cells. A roughly linear fall in TCR beta diversity per million T cells was seen with increasing age.

Comments on this clonotype: No antigen is known for it.

The source material was blood. The receptor's source is a woman in her 70s in good health.

In DNA form, the CDR3 reads TGTGCCAGCAGCCAAGGGTCTAACCAAGAGACCCAGTACTTC. This encodes CASSQGSNQETQYF. The chain carries TRBV7-3 and TRBJ2-5; D is unclear. This CDR3 spans 14 amino acids. The V end was cut by 5 bases, the J end by 0 bases, with 10 bases between. CDR1 is SGHTA and CDR2 is FQGTGA in the germline V gene.